The clone carrying this TCR beta chain appeared a few times. Its cognate antigen is unknown. This sample was taken from a study of beta chain features in type 1 diabetes. Study conclusions and caveats: A possible short-template PCR bias applies equally to patients and controls. Diminished insertions and augmented deletions at VDJ junctions characterized type 1 diabetes patients.

Sampling consisted of one heparinised blood draw per donor, averaging approximately 120 mL. Of the isolated RNA, all was reverse transcribed, and so the sequenced material was expressed TCRB transcripts. Using immunoSEQ multiplex PCR, the repertoire was profiled, and TCRdb retains in-frame clones only, with some absent. The top ten hold about 0.037% of the sample, which has roughly 230,000 clones, 9.6% seen once. V was shortened by 5 bases and J by 7 bases, with 12 bases between the two germline ends. From germline, CDR1 is LNHDA and CDR2 SQIVND (reference sequence). The CDR3 runs 13 residues. The sample was naive CD4+ T cells from blood. The genes are TRBV19 and TRBJ2-1, with a tentative D call TRBD1 (6 bases). The receptor's source is a woman between 18 and 29 years old in good health. Here the CDR3 reads CASSLTGLNEQFF. The CDR3 region has the DNA TGTGCCAGTAGTTTGACAGGACTTAATGAGCAGTTCTTC.